The 15 T cell receptor beta chains reported below all come from one sample, sequenced in a study of T-cell reconstitution after alpha-beta-depleted transplantation in children. The TCRbeta library was prepared with unique molecular identifiers. TCRdb analysed the PCR reads with MiXCR anew, one entry per CDR3 protein. The data contain about 610,000 distinct CDR3 sequences, more than 9% of them singletons. Sample: PBMCs from the stem cell graft donor, taken from the stem cell graft. The source is a human donor who donated a stem cell graft to a child with acute myeloid leukemia.

This clonotype has at least ten counts. The rearrangement links TRBV7-2 to TRBJ2-3; D not resolved. Trimming took off 4 bases at V and 1 base at J, with 12 bases between the two ends. The CDR3 loop spans 15 amino acids. Germline V CDR1 and CDR2: SGHTA, FQGNSA. For the CDR3, the DNA is TGTGCCAGCAGCTCTCCGGAGAGAGGCACAGATACGCAGTATTTT. Its protein is CASSSPERGTDTQYF.

CDR3 residues: CSARDAGETEAFF. The DNA of the CDR3 is TGCAGTGCTAGAGATGCAGGGGAAACTGAAGCTTTCTTT. This chain uses TRBV20-1 with TRBJ1-1; possibly TRBD1 for D (6 bases). CDR3 length: 13 residues. Trimming took off 0 bases at V and 5 bases at J, with 10 bases between the two ends. The germline gives CDR1 DFQATT, CDR2 SNEGSKA (reference sequence).

The V and J genes are TRBV12-3 or TRBV12-4 and TRBJ2-7; unclear D gene. This CDR3 is 13 amino acids long. V was clipped by 7 bases and J by 5 bases, with 15 bases between them. CDR3 loop: CASTPRVGNEQYF. The CDR3 DNA is TGTGCCAGCACCCCAAGGGTGGGGAACGAGCAGTACTTC.

This clonotype was found a few times. This chain links TRBV24-1 with TRBJ2-7; D is perhaps TRBD2 (5 bases). The CDR3 is made up of 15 amino acids. CDR1 and CDR2 (germline): KGHDR, SFDVKD. Trimming shortened V by 5 bases and J by 0 bases, and 13 bases separated the two germline ends. The CDR3 nucleotides read TGTGCCACCAGTGGCAGTAGCGCGGGCTCCTACGAGCAGTACTTC. This gives the protein CATSGSSAGSYEQYF.

This clonotype was seen a handful of times. The V gene is TRBV27, the J gene TRBJ2-7; 9 nucleotides match TRBD2. V shed 10 bases and J 6 bases; nucleotides not matched to a gene: 10. The CDR3 spans 13 residues. Germline V gene data show CDR1 as MNHEY and CDR2 as SMNVEV (reference sequence). The CDR3 nucleotides are TGTGCCACCTCCCGGGGACTAGCATCCGAGCAGTACTTC. Translation gives CATSRGLASEQYF.

Ten or more counts support this clonotype. The chain joins TRBV7-9 to TRBJ1-5; D gene unclear. This CDR3 is built from 13 residues. Trimming pared 2 bases from V and 5 bases from J, leaving 7 bases between. Germline values: CDR1 SEHNR, CDR2 FQNEAQ (reference sequence). CDR3 in amino acids: CASSLRRDQPQHF. The CDR3 coding sequence is TGTGCCAGCAGCTTAAGAAGGGATCAGCCCCAGCATTTT.

This clonotype was detected a few times. The chain recombines TRBV9 with TRBJ2-7; D is unclear. Trimming stripped 1 base from V and 0 bases from J, with 14 bases between. This CDR3 region has 16 residues. Germline V gives CDR1 SGDLS, CDR2 YYNGEE. This CDR3 reads CASSVTPAPASYEQYF. DNA of the CDR3: TGTGCCAGCAGCGTAACCCCCGCGCCGGCCTCCTACGAGCAGTACTTC. Full variable domain (missing parts from reference TRBV9 and TRBJ2-7): DSGVTQTPKHLITATGQRVTLRCSPRSGDLSVYWYQQSLDQGLQFLIQYYNGEERAKGNILERFSAQQFPDLHSELNLSSLELGDSALYFCASSVTPAPASYEQYFGPGTRLTVT.

This clonotype was observed a handful of times. The chain uses TRBV5-1 and TRBJ2-7; 13 nucleotides align to TRBD2. Trimming at V came to 1 base and at J to 5 bases, leaving 6 bases not matched to a gene. The CDR3 has 16 residues. CDR1 and CDR2 (germline): SGHRS, YFSETQ. CDR3 nucleotides: TGCGCCAGCAGCTTGTCGGGACTAGCGGGAACGGACGAGCAGTACTTC. Translating it yields CASSLSGLAGTDEQYF.

This clonotype was seen at least ten times. The chain carries TRBV10-3 and TRBJ2-3; 8 bases line up with TRBD2. The germline V gene has CDR1 ENHRY and CDR2 SYGVKD. The CDR3 extends over 12 amino acids. J was trimmed by 4 bases and V by 7 bases; bases with no gene match: 1. CDR3 sequence: CAITGGPDTQYF. Written as DNA, the CDR3 is TGTGCCATCACGGGGGGGCCAGATACGCAGTATTTT.

V gene TRBV20-1 combines with J gene TRBJ2-5, with TRBD2 identical over 14 bases. Germline-derived CDR1 and CDR2 are DFQATT and SNEGSKA (reference sequence). The CDR3 runs to 15 residues. Unmatched junction bases numbered 6, after V lost 4 bases and J lost 5 bases. Written as DNA, the CDR3 is TGCAGTGCTACAGGACTAGCGGGAGGAGGGGAGACCCAGTACTTC. Translating it yields CSATGLAGGGETQYF.

The rearrangement links TRBV20-1 to TRBJ2-7, with D tentatively TRBD2 (6 bases). The CDR3 extends over 12 amino acids. CDR1 DFQATT and CDR2 SNEGSKA come from the germline V gene (reference sequence). V lost 6 bases, J lost 5 bases, and 14 bases lay in between. CDR3 in amino acids: CSAGGLDHEQYF. The CDR3 region has the DNA TGCAGTGCGGGAGGTTTGGACCACGAGCAGTACTTC.

The V call is TRBV29-1, the J call TRBJ1-1; TRBD1 matches at 8 bases. CDR3 length: 13 residues. V lost 6 bases, J lost 1 base, and 4 bases stayed unmatched. Per the germline V gene, CDR1 is SQVTM and CDR2 is ANQGSEA. The CDR3 DNA is TGCAGCGTCGACAGGGGATGGAACACTGAAGCTTTCTTT. Its protein product is CSVDRGWNTEAFF.

As regards this clonotype: A much larger clone sits a single nucleotide away, making a read error possible. The chain joins TRBV7-3 to TRBJ2-7, with 10 bases lining up with TRBD2. Germline V CDR1 and CDR2: SGHTA, FQGTGA. The CDR3 covers 14 residues. CDR3 residues: CASSPTSGQYDQYF. DNA for the CDR3: TGTGCCAGCAGCCCGACTAGCGGGCAATACGACCAGTACTTC.

This clonotype was counted at least ten times. This chain joins TRBV5-1 and TRBJ2-7; D is tentatively TRBD1 or TRBD2 (5 bases each). Germline V gives CDR1 SGHRS, CDR2 YFSETQ. V lost 4 bases and J 6 bases, leaving 17 bases between the germline ends. The CDR3 totals 14 residues. DNA of the CDR3: TGCGCCAGCAGCCTCGGGACCGATAAGTTCGAGCAGTACTTC. Encoded protein: CASSLGTDKFEQYF.

CDR3 in amino acids: CASSLASPSNQPQHF. In DNA, the CDR3 is TGTGCCAGCAGCTTAGCCTCTCCGAGCAATCAGCCCCAGCATTTT. The genes are TRBV7-2 and TRBJ1-5; D remains ambiguous. Trimming shortened V by 0 bases and J by 1 base, and 7 bases separated the two germline ends. The CDR3 has 15 amino acids. Germline CDR1 reads SGHTA; CDR2 reads FQGNSA. Full variable domain (rest looked up from reference TRBV7-2 and TRBJ1-5): GAGVSQSPSNKVTEKGKDVELRCDPISGHTALYWYRQSLGQGLEFLIYFQGNSAPDKSGLPSDRFSAERTGGSVSTLTIQRTQQEDSAVYLCASSLASPSNQPQHFGDGTRLSIL.